The rows below give T cell receptor beta chains drawn from one sample of a study of CD4+ T cells in melanoma. TCRdb's copy holds only in-frame clones and misses some; the assay was immunoSEQ multiplex PCR. The repertoire holds roughly 10,000 clones, with approximately 68% as singletons. Sequencing used cells from a culture (not recorded whether cultured in vitro). Receptor source: a human donor with melanoma. Each CDR3 is given with its conserved first and last residue.

TRBV11-2	TRBJ2-7	CASSSLRQGSYEQYF
TRBV9	TRBJ1-1	CASSALTGRAEAFF
TRBV7-2	TRBJ2-2	CASSLGTGGNTGELFF
TRBV5-4	TRBJ1-2	CASSLGGANYGYTF
TRBV19	TRBJ1-2	CASSIDGAGPYGYTF
TRBV6-1	TRBJ1-5	CASRQGGNHNQPQHF
TRBV5-1	TRBJ2-3	CASSLFGRATDTQYF
TRBV4-1	TRBJ2-1	CASSPGTGAYNEQFF
TRBV11-2	TRBJ2-2	CASSLIGGLSGELFF
TRBV27	TRBJ1-3	CASSLLSGNTIYF
TRBV4-1	TRBJ1-1	CASSQGGGWNTEAFF
TRBV30	TRBJ1-6	CAWSADYNSPLHF
TRBV7-6	TRBJ2-1	CASSLSGGSYNEQFF
TRBV4-2	TRBJ2-7	CASSLRGDRARSYEQYF
TRBV30	TRBJ2-1	CAWSVTGNLLVRFF
TRBV30	TRBJ1-3	CALGASGNTIYF
TRBV30	TRBJ1-4	CAWSRQGATNEKLFF
TRBV6-5	TRBJ2-3	CASSYSDGTDTQYF
TRBV5-1	TRBJ2-1	CASSALNRGGSYNEQFF
TRBV6-6	TRBJ1-1	CASSYSVTGAEAFF
TRBV6-6	TRBJ2-5	CASTPGGVETQYF
TRBV11-2	TRBJ2-3	CASSLGITDTQYF
TRBV21-1	TRBJ1-1	CASSKVGRQGARDEAFF
TRBV11-3	TRBJ2-1	CASSPRLAGRDEQFF
TRBV9	TRBJ2-3	CASSAYQGTDTQYF
TRBV6-5	TRBJ2-7	CASSYRGGYEQYF
TRBV30	TRBJ2-7	CAWSVSRGYSYEQYF
TRBV5-1	TRBJ2-3	CASSRGGYTDTQYF
TRBV19	TRBJ2-7	CASSGTVAKEQYF
TRBV5-1	TRBJ2-3	CASNMEGSGDTQYF
TRBV5-1	TRBJ2-3	CASSFGDLPPDTQYF
TRBV2	TRBJ1-1	CASSSEGRTEAFF
TRBV2	TRBJ2-7	CASRAGDSYEQYF
TRBV4-1	TRBJ1-1	CASSQVAAVKPNTEAFF
TRBV6-5	TRBJ1-5	CASSYGGSQPQHF
TRBV7-6	TRBJ2-1	CASSYQSYNEQFF
TRBV30	TRBJ1-5	CAWRPGTRNSNQPQHF
TRBV5-1	TRBJ1-1	CASSLAGGFGAFF
TRBV11-2	TRBJ2-1	CASSLAYNEQFF
TRBV27	TRBJ1-6	CASSSERRTPLHF
TRBV4-2	TRBJ2-5	CASSFPSGGLEETQYF
TRBV9	TRBJ2-3	CASNGLGGGGDTQYF
TRBV7-9	TRBJ1-1	CASAREPARGDTEAFF
TRBV6-5	TRBJ1-2	CASSLQDYYGYTF
TRBV5-5	TRBJ2-3	CASGYSGGRTDTQYF
TRBV5-1	TRBJ1-2	CASSPSQGTYGYTF